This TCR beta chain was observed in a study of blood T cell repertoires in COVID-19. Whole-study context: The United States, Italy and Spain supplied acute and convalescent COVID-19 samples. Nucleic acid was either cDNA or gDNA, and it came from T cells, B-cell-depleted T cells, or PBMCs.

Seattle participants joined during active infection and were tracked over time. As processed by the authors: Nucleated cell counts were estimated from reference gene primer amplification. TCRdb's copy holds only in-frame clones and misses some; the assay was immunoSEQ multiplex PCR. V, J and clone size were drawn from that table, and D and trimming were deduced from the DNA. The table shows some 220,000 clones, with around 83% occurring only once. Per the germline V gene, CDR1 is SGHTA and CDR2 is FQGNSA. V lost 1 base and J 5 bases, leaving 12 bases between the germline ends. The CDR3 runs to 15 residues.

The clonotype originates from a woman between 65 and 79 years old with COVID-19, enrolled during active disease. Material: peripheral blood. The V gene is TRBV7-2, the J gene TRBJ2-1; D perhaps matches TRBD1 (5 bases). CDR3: CASSLVRAGNNEQFF. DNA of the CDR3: TGTGCCAGCAGCTTAGTTAGGGCAGGGAACAATGAGCAGTTCTTC.